What follows are 20 T cell receptor beta chains derived from one specimen sequenced in a study of early T cells in non-severe SARS-CoV-2 infection. Using its own MiXCR run on the 5' RACE reads, TCRdb lists one record per CDR3 protein. This sample has approximately 77,000 distinct CDR3 sequences; about a sixth occur once, and the top ten carry 9% to 15%. What was sequenced was whole blood. The receptors originated from an adult who was a healthcare worker with PCR-confirmed SARS-CoV-2 infection or an uninfected control (not recorded which).

Worth noting for this clonotype: Possible read error: a much larger clone is one base away. The chain combines TRBV3-1 with TRBJ1-2; D gene uncertain. CDR1 LGHDT and CDR2 YNNKEL come from the germline V gene (reference sequence). The V and J ends lost 1 base and 6 bases respectively, with 15 bases between them. The CDR3 consists of 15 residues. The CDR3 loop is CASSQGPGSRNGYTF. As DNA, the CDR3 is TGTGCCAGCAGCCAAGGACCGGGATCTCGGAATGGCTACACCTTC.

This chain links TRBV7-9 with TRBJ2-5, with 8 bases matching TRBD2. V was pared by 0 bases and J by 13 bases, with 7 bases of the junction left unmatched. Germline V gene data show CDR1 as SEHNR and CDR2 as FQNEAQ (reference sequence). The CDR3 extends over 13 amino acids. The DNA of the CDR3 is TGTGCCAGCAGCTTAGCGGGGACTAGGTCCCGGTACTTC. It yields the protein CASSLAGTRSRYF.

This clonotype was seen at least ten times. CDR3 amino acids: CASSQVGEGIDEQFF. The CDR3 bases are TGCGCCAGCAGCCAAGTAGGGGAGGGTATAGATGAGCAGTTCTTC. The chain employs TRBV4-3 and TRBJ2-1; 7 bases align to TRBD2. Losses at the gene ends were 1 base for V and 8 bases for J; bases not matched to a gene: 8. The CDR3 is 15 amino acids. Germline V gives CDR1 LGHNA, CDR2 YSLEER.

The table lists this clonotype with many counts. The CDR3: CASSQGASYNEQFF. The DNA of the CDR3 is TGTGCCAGCAGCCAGGGGGCTTCTTACAATGAGCAGTTCTTC. The gene calls are TRBV3-1 and TRBJ2-1, with D possibly being TRBD1 (6 bases). This CDR3 is built from 14 residues. Germline lookup yields CDR1 LGHDT and CDR2 YNNKEL (reference sequence). Between the trimmed V and J ends, which lost 3 bases and 4 bases, there was a span of 10 bases.

The chain carries TRBV19 and TRBJ2-3; D remains unclear. The CDR3 covers 14 residues. Trimming stripped 1 base from V and 1 base from J, with 6 bases between. In germline, CDR1 is LNHDA, CDR2 SQIVND (reference sequence). CDR3 DNA: TGTGCCAGTAGTATAGGGGCCGGCACAGATACGCAGTATTTT. Residues: CASSIGAGTDTQYF.

This clonotype was counted only a few times. The chain combines TRBV28 with TRBJ2-6; a weak D match, TRBD1 (5 bases). V dropped 6 bases and J dropped 4 bases, with 13 bases sitting between them. The CDR3 extends over 15 amino acids. Germline CDR1 and CDR2: MDHEN and SYDVKM. Here the CDR3 DNA reads TGTGCCAGCAGCTCAGGGAAGGGAGGGGCCAACGTCCTGACTTTC. Translation: CASSSGKGGANVLTF. Supplemented by reference TRBV28 and TRBJ2-6, the full variable domain reads DVKVTQSSRYLVKRTGEKVFLECVQDMDHENMFWYRQDPGLGLRLIYFSYDVKMKEKGDIPEGYSVSREKKERFSLILESASTNQTSMYLCASSSGKGGANVLTFGAGSRLTVL.

The rearrangement links TRBV5-4 to TRBJ2-7; 13 nucleotides align to TRBD2. This CDR3 spans 16 amino acids. Unmatched junction bases numbered 12, after V lost 7 bases and J lost 5 bases. Germline V lookup: CDR1 SGHNT, CDR2 YYREEE (reference sequence). In DNA form, the CDR3 reads TGTGCCAGCGGCCACGGGACTAGCGGGGCCCCTAACGAGCAGTACTTC. Translating it yields CASGHGTSGAPNEQYF.

The genes are TRBV28 and TRBJ2-7; 8 bases agree with TRBD1. The CDR3 sequence is 14 residues long. The germline gives CDR1 MDHEN, CDR2 SYDVKM. V was pared by 3 bases and J by 4 bases, with 5 bases of the junction left unmatched. This chain's CDR3 is CASSFPGGAYEQYF. The CDR3, as DNA: TGTGCCAGCAGTTTCCCAGGGGGCGCGTACGAGCAGTACTTC.

This clonotype has only a few counts. CDR3 loop: CASSVVSGAAEQYF. The CDR3 DNA follows: TGTGCCAGCAGCGTAGTGTCAGGGGCCGCGGAGCAGTACTTC. The chain combines TRBV9 with TRBJ2-7; maybe TRBD1 (6 bases). The germline CDR1 and CDR2 sequences are SGDLS and YYNGEE. The CDR3 is made up of 14 amino acids. Deletions cut 0 bases from V and 7 bases from J, with 14 bases between.

This clonotype was observed a few times. The gene calls are TRBV29-1 and TRBJ2-2; no firm D call. Germline-derived CDR1 and CDR2 are SQVTM and ANQGSEA. The CDR3 is 14 amino acids. V gave up 4 bases and J gave up 0 bases, with 9 bases separating them. The CDR3 region is CSVVALANTGELFF. For the CDR3, the DNA is TGCAGCGTTGTTGCCCTAGCGAACACCGGGGAGCTGTTTTTT.

The chain carries TRBV6-2 or TRBV6-3 and TRBJ1-1; TRBD1 is a possible D gene (5 bases). The germline V and J ends were trimmed by 9 bases and 1 base, with 24 bases remaining between them. The CDR3 spans 17 residues. CDR1 and CDR2 from the germline V gene are MNHEY and SVGEGT. CDR3 in DNA: TGTGCCAGTGGGAGGTTCGACAGTAGGACCCCGAACACTGAAGCTTTCTTT. This gives the protein CASGRFDSRTPNTEAFF.

This clonotype was observed at least ten times. This chain links TRBV3-1 with TRBJ2-1; TRBD2 matches at 9 bases. This CDR3 comprises 18 residues. J gave up 5 bases and V 0 bases, and 11 bases lay outside the gene matches. Germline V lookup: CDR1 LGHDT, CDR2 YNNKEL (reference sequence). CDR3 in amino acids: CASSQDERGAVFDNEQFF. Written as DNA, the CDR3 is TGTGCCAGCAGCCAAGATGAGCGGGGGGCCGTTTTTGACAATGAGCAGTTCTTC.

This clonotype has ten or more counts. The chain employs TRBV30 and TRBJ2-7; D might be TRBD2 (6 bases). Trimming shortened V by 3 bases and J by 0 bases, and 9 bases separated the two germline ends. The CDR3 is 13 residues long. Germline V lookup: CDR1 GTSNPN, CDR2 SVGIG (reference sequence). CDR3 DNA: TGTGCCTGGAGCGGCGGGGCCTCCTACGAGCAGTACTTC. Translated: CAWSGGASYEQYF.

In this sample, this clonotype turned up a few times. The rearrangement uses TRBV20-1 and TRBJ2-1; D perhaps matches TRBD1 (5 bases). The germline gives CDR1 DFQATT, CDR2 SNEGSKA (reference sequence). Trimming shortened V by 5 bases and J by 10 bases, and 18 bases separated the two germline ends. CDR3 length: 13 amino acids. CDR3 in amino acids: CSAPRKGWGEQFF. CDR3 DNA sequence: TGCAGTGCTCCCCGAAAGGGGTGGGGAGAGCAGTTCTTC.

This clonotype was counted between two and nine times. The chain uses TRBV6-4 and TRBJ1-1, with 7 positions matching TRBD1. There are 15 residues in the CDR3. Germline V gene sequence: CDR1 MRHNA, CDR2 SNTAGT. Losses at the gene ends were 5 bases for V and 0 bases for J; bases not matched to a gene: 6. The CDR3 region is CASSTGVFMNTEAFF. The CDR3 coding sequence is TGTGCCAGCAGTACAGGGGTCTTCATGAACACTGAAGCTTTCTTT.

This chain uses TRBV11-1 with TRBJ2-7; weak D call: TRBD1 (5 bases). The CDR3 totals 14 residues. Deletions cut 7 bases from V and 0 bases from J, with 13 bases between. CDR1 SGHAT and CDR2 FQDESV come from the germline V gene (reference sequence). In DNA form, the CDR3 reads TGTGCCAGCACCCCGGACGGACACTCCTACGAGCAGTACTTC. Protein sequence: CASTPDGHSYEQYF.

This clonotype turned up a few times. The rearrangement uses TRBV11-3 and TRBJ2-7; D unclear. Germline CDR1 is SGHNT and CDR2 is YENEEA. The ends were cut back, 3 bases at V and 2 bases at J, with 8 bases in the middle. This CDR3 comprises 13 residues. The CDR3 region is CASSFDGTYEQYF. DNA for the CDR3: TGTGCCAGCAGCTTCGACGGAACCTACGAGCAGTACTTC.

This clonotype was detected ten times or more. The chain employs TRBV3-1 and TRBJ2-4, with 10 bases lining up with TRBD2. CDR3 length: 16 amino acids. V was clipped by 2 bases and J by 0 bases; unmatched bases: 1. Germline V gives CDR1 LGHDT, CDR2 YNNKEL (reference sequence). The CDR3 nucleotides read TGTGCCAGCAGCCAAATAGCGGGGGGAGCCAAAAACATTCAGTACTTC. This translates into CASSQIAGGAKNIQYF.

Only a few counts were recorded for this clonotype. The J gene is TRBJ2-7, the V gene TRBV5-1; maybe TRBD1 (6 bases). Germline CDR1 is SGHRS and CDR2 is YFSETQ. The V and J ends lost 4 bases and 4 bases respectively, with 9 bases between them. The CDR3 has 12 amino acids. The CDR3 DNA reads as TGCGCCAGCAGCAAGCAGGGGTACGAGCAGTACTTC. This encodes CASSKQGYEQYF.

V and J are TRBV28 and TRBJ1-3; no definite D call. The germline V gene encodes CDR1 MDHEN and CDR2 SYDVKM. The CDR3 contains 14 residues. V dropped 3 bases and J dropped 0 bases, with 6 bases sitting between them. As DNA, the CDR3 is TGTGCCAGCAGTTTGATGCTCTCTGGAAACACCATATATTTT. It specifies CASSLMLSGNTIYF.